Listed below are T cell receptor beta chains from one sample, sequenced in a study of blood T cell repertoires in COVID-19. Sequencing used immunoSEQ multiplex PCR; TCRdb keeps in-frame clones, though not all of them. Here the sample spans 65,000 to 90,000 clones, 87% being singletons. Specimen: peripheral blood. These receptors were taken from a woman in her 50s with active or convalescent COVID-19. CDR3s leave out the opening cysteine and the closing phenylalanine or tryptophan. Fields, in order: CDR3 length, V gene, J gene, CDR3 protein.

len: 14; v_gene: TRBV5-1; j_gene: TRBJ1-4; CDR3aa: ASSLEGSGTNEKLF
len: 12; v_gene: TRBV2; j_gene: TRBJ1-4; CDR3aa: ASRPGPRGEKLF
len: 10; v_gene: TRBV18; j_gene: TRBJ1-1; CDR3aa: ASSRGEESAF
len: 16; v_gene: TRBV4-3; j_gene: TRBJ1-3; CDR3aa: ASSQDSRRMSSGNTIY
len: 15; v_gene: TRBV3-1/TRBV3-2; j_gene: TRBJ1-1; CDR3aa: ASSQAVVRLLNTEAF
len: 12; v_gene: TRBV7-3; j_gene: TRBJ2-7; CDR3aa: ASSAMGAPYEQY
len: 15; v_gene: TRBV6-2/TRBV6-3; j_gene: TRBJ2-1; CDR3aa: ASSYSNLAGRYNEQF
len: 12; v_gene: TRBV29-1; j_gene: TRBJ1-1; CDR3aa: SVEDAGMNTEAF
len: 11; v_gene: TRBV4-3; j_gene: TRBJ2-3; CDR3aa: ARHLAGADTQY
len: 12; v_gene: TRBV6-1; j_gene: TRBJ2-3; CDR3aa: ASSERGRTDTQY